These 28 T cell receptor beta chains were all obtained from the same sample, sequenced in a study of post-analysis software for immune sequencing data. Study results and caveats: A few TRBV segments appeared more often in patients than in controls, and TRBV5-6, TRBV5-1 and TRBV20-1 were among these.

For these TCRs, the target antigens are not known. TCR beta cDNA libraries had unique molecular identifiers. Via MiXCR, TCRdb re-called the PCR reads, giving one row per CDR3 protein. The sample consists of 700,000 to 800,000 distinct CDR3 sequences, roughly 27% of them appearing once. The material sequenced was blood. All receptors derive from a girl aged 10-17 years with multiple sclerosis.

This clonotype turned up a few times. The chain employs TRBV20-1 and TRBJ2-7, with no clear D. Between the trimmed V and J ends, which lost 7 bases and 2 bases, there was a span of 15 bases. CDR3 size: 13 residues. The germline V gene has CDR1 DFQATT and CDR2 SNEGSKA (reference sequence). The CDR3 spells CSVPDPLTYEQYF. As DNA, the CDR3 is TGCAGTGTCCCCGACCCACTGACCTACGAGCAGTACTTC.

As regards this clonotype: The junction departs from germline at one end; a sequencing error may be responsible. This chain joins TRBV4-1 and TRBJ2-1, with D possibly being TRBD2 (5 bases). Germline lookup yields CDR1 MGHRA and CDR2 YSYEKL. This CDR3 has 14 residues. The CDR3 spells CAGSQSGSSHEQFF. CDR3 nucleotide sequence: TGCGCCGGCAGCCAATCGGGGTCTAGCCATGAGCAGTTCTTC.

The chain carries TRBV5-1 and TRBJ2-1, with D perhaps being TRBD1 or TRBD2 (5 bases each). Trimming stripped 2 bases from V and 4 bases from J, with 19 bases between. Germline V CDR1 and CDR2: SGHRS, YFSETQ. The CDR3 runs 17 residues. DNA of the CDR3: TGCGCCAGCAGCTTAGGGACCGTAACCACGGGGTACAATGAGCAGTTCTTC. As protein: CASSLGTVTTGYNEQFF.

The rearrangement joins TRBV6-1 to TRBJ2-3, with TRBD2 matching 9 bases. The V gene end was trimmed by 8 bases and the J gene end by 4 bases; junction bases not matched to a gene: 10. This CDR3 region has 15 residues. Germline V CDR1 and CDR2: MNHNS, SASEGT. The CDR3 DNA sequence: TGTGCCAGCCGGGCGGGAGGGAGAGGTGCAGATACGCAGTATTTT. Translating it yields CASRAGGRGADTQYF.

This clonotype was counted at least ten times. CDR3 sequence (DNA): TGCAGCGTTGAGAGGGACAGGGGATTAGAGACCCAGTACTTC. It yields the protein CSVERDRGLETQYF. This chain joins TRBV29-1 and TRBJ2-5; TRBD1 aligns across 10 bases. Germline lookup yields CDR1 SQVTM and CDR2 ANQGSEA. V trimming: 3 bases; J trimming: 4 bases; junction bases outside the gene matches: 5. CDR3 length: 14 residues.

This clonotype was picked up many times. The CDR3 coding sequence is TGTGCCAGCAGCTCATCAGCGGCGTTCGGTGCGCAGTATTTT. This gives the protein CASSSSAAFGAQYF. The genes are TRBV7-2 and TRBJ2-3; TRBD2 might be the D (5 bases). The germline V gene encodes CDR1 SGHTA and CDR2 FQGNSA. The ends were cut back, 4 bases at V and 10 bases at J, with 18 bases in the middle. The CDR3 is made up of 14 amino acids.

The rearrangement links TRBV5-1 to TRBJ2-1; D call uncertain. The ends were cut back, 4 bases at V and 5 bases at J, with 10 bases in the middle. There are 13 residues in the CDR3. CDR1 and CDR2 (germline): SGHRS, YFSETQ. DNA of the CDR3: TGCGCCAGCAGCGATCGTCAGGACAATGAGCAGTTCTTC. It codes for CASSDRQDNEQFF.

The table lists this clonotype with a few counts. The chain has TRBV6-1 and TRBJ1-5; 7 bases are a match to TRBD1. Germline CDR1 is MNHNS and CDR2 is SASEGT. V lost 7 bases and J lost 0; bases outside the gene matches: 6. CDR3 length equals 15 residues. CDR3 residues: CASKRGQISNQPQHF. The CDR3 DNA follows: TGTGCCAGCAAGAGGGGACAGATTAGCAATCAGCCCCAGCATTTT.

The table lists this clonotype with a count of one. The rearrangement links TRBV20-1 to TRBJ2-7; no reliable D call. CDR1 and CDR2 from the germline V gene are DFQATT and SNEGSKA (reference sequence). V was pared by 2 bases and J by 3 bases, with 8 bases between. This CDR3 spans 12 amino acids. CDR3 loop: CSARQARYEQYF. CDR3 sequence (DNA): TGCAGTGCTAGACAGGCCCGCTACGAGCAGTACTTC.

The chain combines TRBV25-1 with TRBJ2-7; D might be TRBD2 (6 bases). This CDR3 spans 13 amino acids. Trimming pared 9 bases from V and 0 bases from J, leaving 12 bases between. Germline loops: CDR1 MGHDK, CDR2 SYGVNS. The CDR3 sequence is CASLASSSYEQYF. CDR3 DNA sequence: TGTGCCAGTCTAGCGTCGAGCTCCTACGAGCAGTACTTC.

On this clonotype itself: The CDR3 end shows no conserved phenylalanine or tryptophan, and so a read error is likely. The chain joins TRBV5-1 to TRBJ1-6; 8 bases map to TRBD1. The V gene end was trimmed by 4 bases and the J gene end by 8 bases; junction bases not matched to a gene: 11. This CDR3 spans 16 amino acids. Germline V gene lookup returns CDR1 SGHRS and CDR2 YFSETQ. CDR3 amino acids: CASSLYLTGDHSPLHC. As DNA, the CDR3 is TGCGCCAGCAGCCTATATTTGACAGGGGATCATTCACCCCTCCACTGT.

The gene calls are TRBV27 and TRBJ2-5; D might be TRBD1 (6 bases). Trimming removed 3 bases at V and 4 bases at J, with 12 bases between. Per germline, CDR1 MNHEY and CDR2 SMNVEV (reference sequence). The CDR3 loop spans 14 amino acids. The DNA for the CDR3 is TGTGCCAGCAGTTTGAGGCAGGGGACAGAGACCCAGTACTTC. This gives the protein CASSLRQGTETQYF.

This clonotype has only a few counts. V usage is TRBV14 and J usage is TRBJ2-1, with D uncertain. The CDR3 length is 11 residues. V lost 2 bases to trimming and J lost 10 bases, with 6 bases between them. In germline, CDR1 is SGHDN, CDR2 FVKESK. CDR3 region: CASSQPGEQFF. CDR3 coding DNA: TGTGCCAGCAGCCAACCTGGAGAGCAGTTCTTC.

This chain uses TRBV20-1 with TRBJ2-7; a weak D match, TRBD1 (5 bases). The CDR3 has 14 residues. The V gene lost 0 bases and the J gene lost 3 bases, with 12 bases spanning the gap. CDR1 DFQATT and CDR2 SNEGSKA come from the germline V gene (reference sequence). CDR3 in DNA: TGCAGTGCTAGAGATCTTGGGCAGGGCTACGAGCAGTACTTC. Protein sequence: CSARDLGQGYEQYF.

The sample holds a few counts of this clonotype. The chain uses TRBV7-2 and TRBJ2-3; no clear D gene. The CDR3 sequence is 18 residues long. CDR1 is SGHTA, CDR2 FQGNSA, per germline. V lost 0 bases and J lost 1, with 17 bases in between. CDR3 DNA: TGTGCCAGCAGCTTAGCGGGTGGGCGCGCCTCTGGCACAGATACGCAGTATTTT. Its protein product is CASSLAGGRASGTDTQYF.

This clonotype has a handful of counts. The V call is TRBV20-1, the J call TRBJ2-7, with TRBD2 matching 13 bases. This CDR3 region has 16 residues. With V trimmed by 1 base and J by 3 bases, 6 bases remained unmatched. Per germline, CDR1 DFQATT and CDR2 SNEGSKA (reference sequence). The CDR3 is CSARGTSGSDIYEQYF. The CDR3 nucleotides are TGCAGTGCTAGAGGGACTAGCGGGAGCGATATCTACGAGCAGTACTTC.

The table lists this clonotype with many counts. The CDR3 is CASSEEEGVADTQYF. The DNA for the CDR3 is TGTGCCAGCAGTGAAGAAGAGGGAGTTGCAGATACGCAGTATTTT. The chain links TRBV6-1 to TRBJ2-3, with D tentatively TRBD2 (5 bases). This CDR3 region has 15 residues. Trimming pared 1 base from V and 4 bases from J, leaving 12 bases between. Germline loops: CDR1 MNHNS, CDR2 SASEGT.

The J gene is TRBJ1-4, the V gene TRBV4-1; D is uncertain. Deletions cut 4 bases from V and 6 bases from J, with 15 bases between. Germline V CDR1 and CDR2: MGHRA, YSYEKL. The CDR3 covers 15 residues. The CDR3 loop is CASSLPPAGYEKLFF. For the CDR3, the DNA is TGCGCCAGCAGCCTCCCCCCGGCGGGGTATGAAAAACTGTTTTTT.

The chain joins TRBV28 to TRBJ2-4, with no clear D. CDR3 length equals 11 residues. Germline CDR1 reads MDHEN; CDR2 reads SYDVKM. V dropped 3 bases and J dropped 13 bases, with 10 bases sitting between them. CDR3 bases: TGTGCCAGCAGTTTTTCGGTCGGGCAGTACTTC. It yields the protein CASSFSVGQYF.

Only a few counts were recorded for this clonotype. The V and J genes are TRBV3-1 and TRBJ2-6; a weak D match, TRBD1 (6 bases). Germline CDR1 is LGHDT and CDR2 is YNNKEL (reference sequence). The CDR3 loop spans 15 amino acids. Trimming stripped 4 bases from V and 4 bases from J, with 11 bases between. The DNA of the CDR3 is TGTGCCAGCAGCCCAAGGACAGCGGGGGCCAACGTCCTGACTTTC. It translates to CASSPRTAGANVLTF.

In this sample, this clonotype turned up a few times. The rearrangement links TRBV20-1 to TRBJ2-5; the D gene could be TRBD1 or TRBD2 (6 bases each). This CDR3 spans 13 amino acids. V lost 7 bases, J lost 2 bases, and 14 bases lay in between. Germline CDR1 and CDR2: DFQATT and SNEGSKA (reference sequence). CDR3 in amino acids: CSVRRGAQETQYF. In DNA form, the CDR3 reads TGCAGTGTTAGGAGGGGGGCTCAAGAGACCCAGTACTTC.

This rearrangement joins TRBV6-2 or TRBV6-3 to TRBJ2-7; TRBD1 agrees at 9 bases. The CDR3 spans 13 residues. The germline V gene has CDR1 MNHEY and CDR2 SVGEGT. J lost 6 bases, V lost 6 bases, and 6 bases had no gene match. This CDR3 is CASRGTGFGEQYF. The CDR3 coding sequence is TGTGCCAGCAGAGGGACAGGGTTCGGCGAGCAGTACTTC.

In its sample, this clonotype was seen many times. J is TRBJ2-5 and V is TRBV29-1, with D uncertain. Trimming stripped 1 base from V and 4 bases from J, with 4 bases between. This CDR3 has 11 residues. Germline V gives CDR1 SQVTM, CDR2 ANQGSEA. The CDR3 nucleotides read TGCAGCGTTGAAGTCGGAGAGACCCAGTACTTC. It translates to CSVEVGETQYF.

A few counts support this clonotype. The rearrangement links TRBV6-6 to TRBJ2-5; D perhaps matches TRBD2 (7 bases). Matching the DNA end better, TRBJ2-7 makes the J call doubtful. The length of the CDR3 is 15 residues. CDR1 is MNHNY, CDR2 SVGAGI, per germline (reference sequence). In nucleotides, the CDR3 is TGTGCCAGCAGCCGGGGGCGGGAGACCCTCACCGAGCAGTACTTC. Its protein product is CASSRGRETLTEQYF.

Comment on this clonotype: Relative to the germline gene, one junction end is altered; a read error may explain this. The chain employs TRBV5-6 and TRBJ2-3, with a tentative D call TRBD1 (6 bases). In germline, CDR1 is SGHDT, CDR2 YYEEEE. CDR3 length: 14 amino acids. The CDR3 nucleotides read TGTGCCAGCAAAAGCGGACCTCGGACAGATACGCGGTATTTT. Amino acid sequence: CASKSGPRTDTRYF.

With regard to this clonotype: A much larger clonotype is one base distant, so this may be a read error. V is TRBV29-1 and J is TRBJ2-3, with 10 bases fitting TRBD2. There are 13 residues in the CDR3. CDR1 SQVTM and CDR2 ANQGSEA come from the germline V gene. The CDR3 sequence is CSVSSGRTDTPYF. The CDR3 DNA reads as TGCAGCGTCTCTAGCGGGAGAACAGATACGCCGTATTTT.

This clonotype was counted a few times. This chain links TRBV24-1 with TRBJ2-1; 12 bases fit TRBD1. After removal of 9 bases from V and 9 bases from J, the junction contained 2 bases not matched to a gene. Germline CDR1 KGHDR, CDR2 SFDVKD. The CDR3 extends over 12 amino acids. The chain's CDR3 is CATGTGGAEQFF. CDR3 coding DNA: TGTGCCACCGGGACAGGGGGCGCTGAGCAGTTCTTC.

Worth noting for this clonotype: The junction departs from germline at one end; a sequencing error may be responsible. V and J are TRBV6-1 and TRBJ2-3; D is unresolved. Germline V gives CDR1 MNHNS, CDR2 SASEGT. The CDR3 consists of 17 residues. The CDR3: CASSEAGKGLGTATQYF. The CDR3 region has the DNA TGTGCCAGCAGTGAAGCGGGCAAGGGTCTAGGCACAGCTACGCAGTATTTT.